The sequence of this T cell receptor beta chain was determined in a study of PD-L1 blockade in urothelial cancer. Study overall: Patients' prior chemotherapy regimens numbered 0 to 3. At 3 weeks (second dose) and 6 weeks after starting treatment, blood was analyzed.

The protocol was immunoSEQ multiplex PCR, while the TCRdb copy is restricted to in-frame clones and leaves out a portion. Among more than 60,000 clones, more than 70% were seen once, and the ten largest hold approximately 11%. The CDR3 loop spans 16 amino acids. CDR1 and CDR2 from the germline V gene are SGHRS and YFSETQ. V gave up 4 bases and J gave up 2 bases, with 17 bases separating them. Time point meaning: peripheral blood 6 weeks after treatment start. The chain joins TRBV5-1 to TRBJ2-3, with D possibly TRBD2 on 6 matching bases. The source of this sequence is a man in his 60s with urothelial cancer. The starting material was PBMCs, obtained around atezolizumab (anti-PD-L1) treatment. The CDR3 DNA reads TGCGCCAGCAGCCCGGGTTTTCAGGGACTCACAGATACGCAGTATTTT. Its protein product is CASSPGFQGLTDTQYF.